Presented here are 22 T cell receptor beta chains from one specimen sequenced in a study of cytomegalovirus exposure and HLA in healthy donors. Primers for the PCR totalled 60 Vbeta and 13 Jbeta. The table came from immunoSEQ multiplex PCR; TCRdb's copy has only in-frame clones and leaves some out. Of more than 85,000 clones in the sample, under 85% were seen once. The sample consisted of PBMCs. These receptors came from a man in his forties in good health and CMV-seronegative.

CDR3 region: CASALREVADTQYF. Here the CDR3 DNA reads TGTGCCAGTGCCTTGCGGGAGGTCGCAGATACGCAGTATTTT. The rearrangement joins TRBV5-4 to TRBJ2-3, with 8 bases identical to TRBD2. The CDR3 is 14 residues long. In germline, CDR1 is SGHNT, CDR2 YYREEE (reference sequence). Trimming removed 8 bases from V and 4 bases from J; junction bases left unmatched: 9.

The chain joins TRBV11-2 to TRBJ2-1, with 11 bases lining up with TRBD2. The CDR3 loop spans 15 amino acids. Looked up from germline, CDR1 is SGHAT and CDR2 is FQNNGV. The trim removed 1 base at V and 6 bases at J, leaving 2 bases unmatched. The CDR3 reads CASSLVGTSGNEQFF. The CDR3 DNA reads as TGTGCCAGCAGCTTAGTAGGGACTAGCGGCAATGAGCAGTTCTTC.

This sequence joins TRBV4-1 and TRBJ1-4; TRBD1 matches at 9 bases. Trimming cost V 0 bases and J 2 bases; bases outside gene matches: 1. This CDR3 is built from 16 residues. CDR1 is MGHRA and CDR2 is YSYEKL in the germline V gene. CDR3 region: CASSQEQGATNEKLFF. CDR3 nucleotides: TGCGCCAGCAGCCAAGAACAGGGGGCCACTAATGAAAAACTGTTTTTT.

This sequence joins TRBV5-6 and TRBJ1-1; weak D call: TRBD1 (5 bases). The V and J ends lost 0 bases and 0 bases respectively, with 6 bases between them. The CDR3 totals 14 residues. CDR1 is SGHDT, CDR2 YYEEEE, per germline. The CDR3 nucleotides are TGTGCCAGCAGCTTGGGACAGATGAACACTGAAGCTTTCTTT. Its translation is CASSLGQMNTEAFF.

This clone was observed a single time. The rearrangement uses TRBV28 and TRBJ1-5, with TRBD1 matching over 9 bases. The V gene's germline CDR1 is MDHEN and CDR2 SYDVKM. The J segment lost 4 bases and the V segment lost 8 bases, leaving 12 bases of the junction unmatched. The CDR3 length is 16 residues. The CDR3 sequence is CASRSPRQGENQPQHF. The CDR3 region has the DNA TGTGCCAGCCGTAGCCCTCGACAGGGGGAAAATCAGCCCCAGCATTTT.

This CDR3 is CASSEQGALTEAFF. For the CDR3, the DNA is TGTGCCAGCAGTGAACAGGGGGCGCTGACTGAAGCTTTCTTT. The V gene is TRBV28, the J gene TRBJ1-1; 9 bases match TRBD1. CDR3 size: 14 residues. V was clipped by 5 bases and J by 5 bases; unmatched bases: 6. Looked up from germline, CDR1 is MDHEN and CDR2 is SYDVKM.

The V gene is TRBV4-2, the J gene TRBJ2-4; TRBD2 aligns across 8 bases. Losses at the gene ends were 2 bases for V and 9 bases for J; bases not matched to a gene: 15. The CDR3 extends over 17 amino acids. Germline values: CDR1 LGHNA, CDR2 YNFKEQ. For the CDR3, the DNA is TGTGCCAGCAGCCAACAAAAACCGGGACTAGTCCTTAGCATTCAGTACTTC. It is translated as CASSQQKPGLVLSIQYF.

V and J are TRBV4-1 and TRBJ2-3; the D is unclear. V lost 4 bases and J 3 bases, leaving 11 bases between the germline ends. The CDR3 loop spans 14 amino acids. Germline V gene sequence: CDR1 MGHRA, CDR2 YSYEKL. DNA for the CDR3: TGCGCCAGCAGCCTCCCCGGTTTGACAGATACGCAGTATTTT. Residues: CASSLPGLTDTQYF.

The genes are TRBV6-5 and TRBJ2-7, with 10 bases identical to TRBD2. V shed 2 bases, J shed 1 base, and the junction held 5 bases outside the gene matches. There are 16 residues in the CDR3. Germline V gene sequence: CDR1 MNHEY, CDR2 SVGAGI. CDR3: CASSYTGLADSYEQYF. CDR3 nucleotide sequence: TGTGCCAGCAGTTACACTGGACTAGCGGATTCCTACGAGCAGTACTTC.

The J gene is TRBJ1-1, the V gene TRBV18, with a possible D match to TRBD1 (5 bases). This CDR3 comprises 14 residues. V was pared by 2 bases and J by 1 base, with 8 bases between. Germline values: CDR1 KGHSH, CDR2 LQKENI. This CDR3 reads CASSPNRGNTEAFF. The CDR3 DNA reads as TGTGCCAGCTCACCAAATAGGGGGAACACTGAAGCTTTCTTT.

The rearrangement links TRBV5-4 to TRBJ2-4, with 9 bases lining up with TRBD1. Per the germline V gene, CDR1 is SGHNT and CDR2 is YYREEE (reference sequence). Losses at the gene ends were 9 bases for V and 1 base for J; bases not matched to a gene: 14. This CDR3 comprises 17 residues. CDR3 DNA sequence: TGTGCCACTTCGACAGGGGGAGGTATGGTGGCCAAAAACATTCAGTACTTC. This sequence encodes CATSTGGGMVAKNIQYF.

The J gene is TRBJ2-5, the V gene TRBV6-5, with 10 bases fitting TRBD1. V shed 5 bases and J 6 bases; nucleotides not matched to a gene: 9. The germline gives CDR1 MNHEY, CDR2 SVGAGI. This CDR3 region has 15 residues. For the CDR3, the DNA is TGTGCCAGCAGTGGACGGGACAGGGGTAGGCAGACCCAGTACTTC. Amino acid sequence: CASSGRDRGRQTQYF.

This clone has only one observation. The chain recombines TRBV5-3 with TRBJ1-6; D is unclear. TRBV5-3 is annotated as an ORF whose role is uncertain. Trimming took off 0 bases at V and 7 bases at J, with 14 bases between the two ends. The CDR3 spans 16 residues. For the CDR3, the DNA is TGTGCCAGAAGCTTGGTTGTGGGCCAGACGAATTCACCCCTCCACTTT. Its protein product is CARSLVVGQTNSPLHF.

The gene calls are TRBV6-6 and TRBJ2-3; TRBD2 matches 7 bases. V lost 7 bases and J lost 1; bases outside the gene matches: 11. CDR1 and CDR2 (germline): MNHNY, SVGAGI (reference sequence). This CDR3 is built from 16 residues. The CDR3 coding sequence is TGTGCCAGCACCAACGGGCGGGAGTATGGCACAGATACGCAGTATTTT. This gives the protein CASTNGREYGTDTQYF.

The gene calls are TRBV9 and TRBJ2-3, with TRBD2 as a possible D gene (5 bases). The CDR3 has 15 amino acids. CDR1 SGDLS and CDR2 YYNGEE come from the germline V gene. V dropped 4 bases and J dropped 0 bases, with 12 bases sitting between them. The CDR3 spells CASSPYSGSTDTQYF. Here the CDR3 DNA reads TGTGCCAGCAGCCCCTATTCGGGGAGCACAGATACGCAGTATTTT.

J is TRBJ1-2 and V is TRBV9; D is undetermined. CDR1 is SGDLS, CDR2 YYNGEE, per germline. The CDR3 sequence is 11 residues long. V was clipped by 4 bases and J by 2 bases, with 3 bases between them. Here the CDR3 DNA reads TGTGCCAGCAGCTTAAACTATGGCTACACCTTC. The encoded protein is CASSLNYGYTF.

This chain links TRBV19 with TRBJ2-3; 11 nucleotides agree with TRBD2. CDR3 size: 15 residues. Germline lookup yields CDR1 LNHDA and CDR2 SQIVND (reference sequence). V dropped 6 bases and J dropped 0; count of bases not matched to a gene: 2. The CDR3, as DNA: TGTGCCAGTAGCCGACTAGCGGGAAGCACAGATACGCAGTATTTT. It is translated as CASSRLAGSTDTQYF.

The chain uses TRBV28 and TRBJ1-2, with 9 bases that match TRBD1. Germline V gene data show CDR1 as MDHEN and CDR2 as SYDVKM. J was trimmed by 2 bases and V by 9 bases; bases with no gene match: 4. This CDR3 region has 13 residues. Here the CDR3 reads CASRQGVNYGYTF. CDR3 sequence (DNA): TGTGCCAGTAGACAGGGGGTAAACTATGGCTACACCTTC.

The chain links TRBV7-2 to TRBJ2-7; TRBD2 matches 12 bases. Germline CDR1 is SGHTA and CDR2 is FQGNSA. The CDR3 is 16 residues long. Trimming removed 4 bases from V and 1 base from J; junction bases left unmatched: 5. The CDR3 loop reads CASSSPLAGGSYEQYF. Here the CDR3 DNA reads TGTGCCAGCAGCTCGCCCCTAGCGGGGGGGTCCTACGAGCAGTACTTC.

V usage is TRBV7-2 and J usage is TRBJ2-2; D is perhaps TRBD1 (6 bases). Germline V gene sequence: CDR1 SGHTA, CDR2 FQGNSA. V gave up 1 base and J gave up 1 base, with 10 bases separating them. CDR3 length: 16 residues. CDR3 region: CASSLVLGQNTGELFF. The CDR3 region has the DNA TGTGCCAGCAGCTTAGTTTTGGGACAGAACACCGGGGAGCTGTTTTTT.

The chain links TRBV7-3 to TRBJ2-5; the match to TRBD2 covers 8 bases. Germline V gene sequence: CDR1 SGHTA, CDR2 FQGTGA. With 5 bases clipped from V and 5 bases from J, the junction kept 10 bases outside the gene matches. CDR3 size: 15 residues. The CDR3 DNA reads TGTGCCAGCAGCGCCGGGGGGGTACTGGGGGAGACCCAGTACTTC. The encoded protein is CASSAGGVLGETQYF.

The chain combines TRBV7-6 with TRBJ2-5, with a tentative D call TRBD2 (5 bases). The CDR3 runs 16 residues. V lost 1 base and J lost 0, with 12 bases in between. In germline, CDR1 is SGHVS, CDR2 FNYEAQ. Here the CDR3 reads CASSLGDRGNQETQYF. The DNA of the CDR3 is TGTGCCAGCAGCTTAGGGGATCGGGGAAACCAAGAGACCCAGTACTTC.